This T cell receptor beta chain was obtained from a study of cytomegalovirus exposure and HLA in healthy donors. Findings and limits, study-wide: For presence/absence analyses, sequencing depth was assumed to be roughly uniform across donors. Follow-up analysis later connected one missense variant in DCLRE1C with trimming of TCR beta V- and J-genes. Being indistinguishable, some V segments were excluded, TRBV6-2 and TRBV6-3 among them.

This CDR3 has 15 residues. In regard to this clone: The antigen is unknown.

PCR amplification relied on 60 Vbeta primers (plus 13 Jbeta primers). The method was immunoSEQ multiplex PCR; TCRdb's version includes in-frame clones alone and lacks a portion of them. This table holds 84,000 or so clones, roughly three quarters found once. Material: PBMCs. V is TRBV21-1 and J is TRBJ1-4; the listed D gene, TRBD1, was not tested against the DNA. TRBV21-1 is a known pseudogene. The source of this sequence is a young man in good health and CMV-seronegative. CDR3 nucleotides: TGTGCCAGCAGCAAAGCTGGGACAGTGGGGGAAAAACTGTTTTTT. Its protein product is CASSKAGTVGEKLFF.